Sequencing of this TCR beta chain was carried out in a study of response to subunit inactivated influenza vaccine. Study-wide results and caveats: It was suggested by the authors that few new T cells are recruited by each seasonal influenza vaccination.

This clonotype appeared a few times. Its antigen is as yet unknown. TCRdb re-called the RT-PCR reads with MiXCR, one entry per CDR3 protein. The sample records roughly 700,000 distinct CDR3 sequences, roughly 13% being singletons. J gave up 12 bases and V 0 bases, and 5 bases lay outside the gene matches. CDR3 length equals 15 residues. Germline values: CDR1 ENHRY, CDR2 SYGVKD. This chain uses TRBV10-3 with TRBJ2-1, with 13 bases matching TRBD2. The sequence was obtained from a man aged 50 to 60 who received an inactivated influenza vaccine. The sample in question was PBMCs from blood, obtained 14 to 15 days before vaccination. Here the CDR3 DNA reads TGTGCCATCAGTGAGTCAAGGACTAGCGGGAGTCGGCAGTTCTTC. This encodes CAISESRTSGSRQFF.